This TCR beta chain was obtained from a study of OX40 agonist ivuxolimab in advanced cancers. The CDR3 spans 13 residues. Germline lookup yields CDR1 WSHSY and CDR2 SAAADI. Trimming cost V 6 bases and J 3 bases; bases outside gene matches: 4. Study observations and caveats: Patients who responded partially at 0.1-3.0 mg/kg showed clonal expansion ranking among the lowest. More expanded clones were seen, on average, in CD8+ T cells than in CD4+. Within 6 weeks, CD4+ and CD8+ blood T cells expanded clonally at 0.1 to 3.0 mg/kg.

Produced via immunoSEQ multiplex PCR; TCRdb's table is partial and in-frame only. This table has around 68,000 clones, around 86% appearing once. Points on this clone: The target antigen is unknown.

This sample comprised CD4+ or CD8+ T cells sorted from blood, obtained in a trial of the OX40 agonist ivuxolimab. The chain employs TRBV10-2 and TRBJ2-7, with TRBD2 matching 8 bases. The sequence derives from an adult with an advanced solid tumor such as melanoma, head and neck, liver or kidney cancer. CDR3 sequence: CASSWRGDYEQYF. For the CDR3, the DNA is TGCGCCAGCAGCTGGCGGGGGGACTACGAGCAGTACTTC.